The clone carrying this TCR beta chain was picked up many times. This specimen belongs to a study of regulatory T cells in long-lasting Graves disease. V lost 0 bases and J lost 5, with 16 bases in between. The germline V gene encodes CDR1 MGHRA and CDR2 YSYEKL. This CDR3 comprises 16 residues. Specified time point: newly diagnosed GD, antithyroid drugs for less than 3 months. RNA isolated from PBMCs was used to make the TCR library. Building of the TCR beta libraries involved iRepertoire HTBI primers and Arm-PCR of CDR3 regions. TCRdb independently ran MiXCR on the multiplex PCR reads; one entry per CDR3 protein. The sample contains 350,000 to 550,000 distinct CDR3 sequences, under 15% of which appear only once. These data were also filed under a second study, of T cells in Graves' hyperthyroidism and ophthalmopathy.

The sample in question was peripheral blood mononuclear cells (PBMCs), obtained at new diagnosis, from a patient treated with antithyroid drugs. The clonotype was recovered from a woman in her twenties or thirties with Graves disease. V gene TRBV4-1 combines with J gene TRBJ2-5; D is possibly TRBD2 (5 bases). As DNA, the CDR3 is TGCGCCAGCAGCCAAGAAGAGGTGAGGGTCTTCGAGACCCAGTACTTC. Amino acid sequence: CASSQEEVRVFETQYF.